Detailed here is one T cell receptor beta chain. The record originates from a study of T cell changes during pregnancy in multiple sclerosis. Some clones are missing from TCRdb's copy, which holds only in-frame ones; the method was immunoSEQ multiplex PCR. The table has approximately 60,000 clones, around 93% seen once. CDR1 is MDHEN, CDR2 SYDVKM, per germline. The CDR3 length is 16 residues. Trimming removed 3 bases at V and 4 bases at J, with 15 bases between. The sample consisted of peripheral blood, taken in the first trimester of pregnancy. The chain joins TRBV28 to TRBJ2-2; tentatively, D is TRBD2 (6 bases). The TCR comes from a female donor with multiple sclerosis, enrolled in a pregnancy study. This CDR3 reads CASSFSMREPTGELFF. As DNA, the CDR3 is TGTGCCAGCAGTTTCAGTATGCGGGAACCCACCGGGGAGCTGTTTTTT.